A selection of T cell receptor beta chains follows, all from one sample in a study of esophageal squamous cell carcinoma under preoperative chemotherapy. TCRdb re-analysed the PCR reads in MiXCR, keeping a single row per CDR3 protein. The data hold 30,000 to 35,000 distinct CDR3 sequences, with 52% observed a single time. This material was acquired from a patient given preoperative chemotherapy. The receptors derive from a human donor with esophageal squamous cell carcinoma. The donor label of this sample is uncertain. Both conserved end residues are part of each CDR3. The D gene is left open where the match is weak. The size of a clone is reported for some rows only, either as once, few or many, or as a class for expanded clones.

j_call: TRBJ2-4; clone_size: -; d_call: TRBD2; v_call: TRBV12-3/TRBV12-4; cdr3_aa: CASSASGGGAKNTQYF; cdr3_nt: TGTGCCAGCAGCGCGTCGGGGGGGGGGGCCAAAAACACGCAGTACTTC
j_call: TRBJ1-3; clone_size: many; d_call: -; v_call: TRBV7-2; cdr3_aa: CASSSGRGNTIYF; cdr3_nt: TGTGCCAGCAGCTCCGGCCGCGGAAACACCATATATTTT
j_call: TRBJ2-7; clone_size: -; d_call: TRBD2; v_call: TRBV7-3; cdr3_aa: CANSVGLGGGDGETQYF; cdr3_nt: TGTGCCAACAGCGTGGGACTGGGGGGGGGGGACGGAGAGACGCAGTACTTC
j_call: TRBJ2-3; clone_size: -; d_call: TRBD1; v_call: TRBV7-8; cdr3_aa: CASSNLGGRAGETQYF; cdr3_nt: TGTGCCAGCAGCAACCTAGGGGGCCGGGCCGGTGAGACCCAGTACTTT
j_call: TRBJ2-3; clone_size: medium-sized; d_call: TRBD2; v_call: TRBV7-2; cdr3_aa: CASSYRTSGGGADTQYF; cdr3_nt: TGTGCCAGCAGCTACCGGACTAGCGGGGGGGGGGCAGATACGCAGTATTTT
j_call: TRBJ2-3; clone_size: -; d_call: -; v_call: TRBV7-2; cdr3_aa: CARGTGGTGTETQYF; cdr3_nt: TGTGCCAGGGGCACCGGGGGCACGGGCACAGAGACGCAGTATTTT
j_call: TRBJ2-3; clone_size: -; d_call: TRBD2; v_call: TRBV7-2; cdr3_aa: CASSLLGGGVTDTQYF; cdr3_nt: TGTGCCAGCAGCTTACTGGGGGGGGGTGTCACAGATACGCAGTATTTC
j_call: TRBJ2-1; clone_size: many; d_call: TRBD1; v_call: TRBV12-3/TRBV12-4; cdr3_aa: CASSFPGQYNEQFF; cdr3_nt: TGTGCCAGCAGTTTTCCGGGACAGTACAATGAGCAGTTCTTC
j_call: TRBJ2-1; clone_size: many; d_call: TRBD1; v_call: TRBV12-3/TRBV12-4; cdr3_aa: CASRGQGANPTQFF; cdr3_nt: TGTGCCAGCAGGGGACAGGGGGCGAACCCGACCCAGTTCTTC
j_call: TRBJ2-5; clone_size: few; d_call: TRBD1; v_call: TRBV7-3; cdr3_aa: CASSSGQGGETQYF; cdr3_nt: TGTGCCAGCAGCTCGGGACAGGGGGGAGAGACCCAGTACTTC
j_call: TRBJ2-7; clone_size: medium-sized; d_call: -; v_call: TRBV7-2; cdr3_aa: CASRTRGADADEQYF; cdr3_nt: TGTGCCAGCAGGACTCGGGGGGCTGACGCGGACGAGCAGTACTTC
j_call: TRBJ1-2; clone_size: many; d_call: TRBD1; v_call: TRBV7-2; cdr3_aa: CASSFSPTGGGYGYTF; cdr3_nt: TGTGCCAGCAGCTTTTCCCCAACAGGGGGCGGCTATGGCTACACCTTC
j_call: TRBJ2-4; clone_size: -; d_call: -; v_call: TRBV7-8; cdr3_aa: CASSDPALWPKNIQYF; cdr3_nt: TGTGCCAGCAGCGACCCGGCGCTGTGGCCCAAAAACATTCAGTACTTT
j_call: TRBJ2-5; clone_size: many; d_call: -; v_call: TRBV7-6; cdr3_aa: CASSFPTWDQSSETQYF; cdr3_nt: TGTGCCAGCAGCTTTCCGACCTGGGATCAGAGCTCGGAGACCCAGTACTTC
j_call: TRBJ2-3; clone_size: -; d_call: -; v_call: TRBV12-3/TRBV12-4; cdr3_aa: CASSGTGRGATNIQYF; cdr3_nt: TGTGCCAGCAGTGGTACTGGGCGGGGAGCGACAAATATTCAGTATTTC
j_call: TRBJ2-1; clone_size: few; d_call: TRBD1; v_call: TRBV7-2; cdr3_aa: CASSAHRGPARELFF; cdr3_nt: TGTGCCAGCAGCGCGCACAGGGGGCCTGCTCGGGAGCTGTTCTTT
j_call: TRBJ1-1; clone_size: many; d_call: -; v_call: TRBV6-5; cdr3_aa: CASSFGKNTEAFF; cdr3_nt: TGTGCCAGCAGTTTTGGTAAAAACACTGAAGCTTTCTTT
j_call: TRBJ2-5; clone_size: -; d_call: TRBD2; v_call: TRBV7-2; cdr3_aa: CASSFNSGGPQATQFF; cdr3_nt: TGTGCCAGCAGCTTTAATAGCGGGGGACCACAAGCGACCCAGTTTTTC
j_call: TRBJ2-1; clone_size: many; d_call: TRBD1; v_call: TRBV7-8; cdr3_aa: CASSFHRGEQFF; cdr3_nt: TGTGCCAGCAGCTTCCACAGGGGCGAGCAGTTCTTC
j_call: TRBJ2-7; clone_size: -; d_call: TRBD1; v_call: TRBV6-1; cdr3_aa: CASSEWGTGGKDTQYF; cdr3_nt: TGTGCCAGCAGTGAATGGGGGACAGGGGGCAAAGATACGCAGTACTTC
j_call: TRBJ2-3; clone_size: many; d_call: -; v_call: TRBV11-3; cdr3_aa: CASSFPQGSLTDTQYF; cdr3_nt: TGTGCCAGCAGCTTTCCTCAGGGGTCTCTGACAGATACGCAGTATTTT
j_call: TRBJ2-7; clone_size: few; d_call: -; v_call: TRBV7-8; cdr3_aa: CASSLSGAEQYF; cdr3_nt: TGTGCCAGCAGCTTGTCGGGAGCCGAGCAGTACTTC
j_call: TRBJ2-2; clone_size: -; d_call: -; v_call: TRBV11-3; cdr3_aa: CASSLEGHTGELFF; cdr3_nt: TGTGCCAGCAGCTTAGAGGGTCACACCGGGGAGCTGTTTTTT
j_call: TRBJ1-2; clone_size: -; d_call: TRBD1; v_call: TRBV5-4; cdr3_aa: CASSLDRGYRSNYGYTF; cdr3_nt: TGTGCCAGCAGCTTGGACAGGGGTTATAGGAGCAACTATGGCTACACCTTC
j_call: TRBJ2-1; clone_size: few; d_call: TRBD2; v_call: TRBV7-9; cdr3_aa: CASSLVMSGRALETQFF; cdr3_nt: TGTGCCAGCAGCTTGGTTATGAGCGGGAGGGCCCTGGAGACCCAGTTCTTC
j_call: TRBJ2-2; clone_size: few; d_call: TRBD2; v_call: TRBV27; cdr3_aa: CASSLLAGGPRTGELFF; cdr3_nt: TGTGCCAGCAGTTTACTAGCGGGGGGGCCTAGAACCGGGGAGCTGTTTTTT
j_call: TRBJ2-4; clone_size: -; d_call: -; v_call: TRBV7-6; cdr3_aa: CASVSGAGAKDMQYF; cdr3_nt: TGTGCCAGCGTCTCGGGGGCGGGGGCCAAAGACATGCAGTATTTC
j_call: TRBJ1-2; clone_size: -; d_call: TRBD1; v_call: TRBV11-2; cdr3_aa: CASSLQGAGYGYTF; cdr3_nt: TGTGCCAGCAGCTTACAGGGGGCAGGGTATGGCTACACCTTC
j_call: TRBJ2-4; clone_size: -; d_call: -; v_call: TRBV7-6; cdr3_aa: CASRSRGSTNIQYF; cdr3_nt: TGTGCCAGCAGGTCGCGGGGATCCACAAATATTCAGTATTTC
j_call: TRBJ2-5; clone_size: many; d_call: TRBD2; v_call: TRBV7-9; cdr3_aa: CASSLEGLAGGPKGETQYF; cdr3_nt: TGTGCCAGCAGCTTAGAGGGACTAGCGGGAGGACCCAAGGGAGAGACCCAGTACTTC
j_call: TRBJ2-1; clone_size: -; d_call: -; v_call: TRBV6-5; cdr3_aa: CASSYSKVSGQFF; cdr3_nt: TGTGCCAGCAGTTACTCGAAGGTTAGCGGACAGTTCTTC
j_call: TRBJ2-7; clone_size: -; d_call: -; v_call: TRBV27; cdr3_aa: CASSLSQSSYEQYF; cdr3_nt: TGTGCCAGCAGTTTATCCCAAAGCTCCTACGAGCAGTACTTC
j_call: TRBJ2-3; clone_size: many; d_call: -; v_call: TRBV27; cdr3_aa: CASSLQGSTDTQYF; cdr3_nt: TGTGCCAGCAGTTTACAGGGTAGCACAGATACGCAGTATTTT
j_call: TRBJ2-7; clone_size: few; d_call: TRBD1; v_call: TRBV5-1; cdr3_aa: CASSLTGAGYEQYF; cdr3_nt: TGCGCCAGCAGCTTGACAGGGGCGGGCTACGAGCAGTACTTC
j_call: TRBJ2-4; clone_size: -; d_call: -; v_call: TRBV11-3; cdr3_aa: CASSCEAGTWDKDTQYF; cdr3_nt: TGTGCCAGCAGCTGCGAAGCCGGGACGTGGGACAAAGATACGCAGTACTTT
j_call: TRBJ2-3; clone_size: few; d_call: TRBD1; v_call: TRBV7-3; cdr3_aa: CASSPGTGAASETDTQYF; cdr3_nt: TGTGCCAGCAGCCCCGGGACAGGGGCCGCCTCGGAGACAGATACGCAGTATTTT
j_call: TRBJ2-5; clone_size: many; d_call: TRBD2; v_call: TRBV27; cdr3_aa: CASSVAGKYNEQYF; cdr3_nt: TGTGCCAGCAGTGTAGCGGGGAAGTACAATGAGCAGTACTTC
j_call: TRBJ2-5; clone_size: -; d_call: -; v_call: TRBV7-6; cdr3_aa: CASSVGGGGRGTETQYF; cdr3_nt: TGTGCCAGCAGCGTGGGGGGCGGGGGCCGCGGCACAGAGACCCAGTACTTT
j_call: TRBJ1-5; clone_size: -; d_call: -; v_call: TRBV12-3/TRBV12-4; cdr3_aa: CASSRQTGAWNQPQHF; cdr3_nt: TGTGCCAGCAGCCGCCAGACGGGAGCTTGGAATCAGCCCCAGCATTTT
j_call: TRBJ2-1; clone_size: -; d_call: TRBD2; v_call: TRBV12-3/TRBV12-4; cdr3_aa: CASSYPVTSGYNEQFF; cdr3_nt: TGTGCCAGCAGCTACCCGGTGACTAGCGGATACAATGAGCAGTTCTTC
j_call: TRBJ2-5; clone_size: -; d_call: TRBD1; v_call: TRBV6-4; cdr3_aa: CASSERQGEVETQYF; cdr3_nt: TGTGCCAGCAGTGAGCGACAGGGGGAAGTAGAGACCCAGTACTTC
j_call: TRBJ2-1; clone_size: -; d_call: TRBD2; v_call: TRBV6-2/TRBV6-3; cdr3_aa: CASSRSGGIYNEQFF; cdr3_nt: TGTGCCAGCAGCCGTAGCGGGGGGATCTACAATGAGCAGTTCTTC
j_call: TRBJ2-5; clone_size: -; d_call: TRBD2; v_call: TRBV7-6; cdr3_aa: CASSRAGESYNEQYF; cdr3_nt: TGTGCCAGCAGTAGGGCGGGAGAGTCCTACAATGAGCAGTACTTC
j_call: TRBJ2-1; clone_size: many; d_call: TRBD1; v_call: TRBV7-3; cdr3_aa: CASSFRQGENNEQFF; cdr3_nt: TGTGCCAGCAGCTTCCGACAGGGGGAAAACAATGAGCAGTTCTTC
j_call: TRBJ2-7; clone_size: -; d_call: TRBD1; v_call: TRBV6-1; cdr3_aa: CASRGQGSEQYF; cdr3_nt: TGTGCCAGCAGGGGACAGGGTAGCGAGCAGTACTTC
j_call: TRBJ2-3; clone_size: many; d_call: -; v_call: TRBV5-6; cdr3_aa: CASSFVQQPNTQYF; cdr3_nt: TGTGCCAGCAGCTTTGTACAACAGCCAAATACGCAGTATTTT
j_call: TRBJ2-3; clone_size: -; d_call: TRBD2; v_call: TRBV7-8; cdr3_aa: CASSVLAGGPNDMQYF; cdr3_nt: TGTGCCAGCAGCGTCCTGGCGGGGGGGCCCAATGACATGCAGTATTTT
j_call: TRBJ2-3; clone_size: -; d_call: -; v_call: TRBV7-2; cdr3_aa: CASRRAVSTEKQYF; cdr3_nt: TGTGCGAGCCGACGGGCTGTGAGCACCGAGAAGCAGTATTTT
j_call: TRBJ2-1; clone_size: few; d_call: TRBD2; v_call: TRBV7-6; cdr3_aa: CASSRAGESYNEQFF; cdr3_nt: TGTGCCAGCAGTAGGGCGGGAGAGTCCTACAATGAGCAGTTCTTC
j_call: TRBJ2-3; clone_size: -; d_call: TRBD2; v_call: TRBV27; cdr3_aa: CASSLLGGLAQYF; cdr3_nt: TGTGCCAGCAGTTTATTAGGGGGACTAGCGCAGTATTTT
j_call: TRBJ2-1; clone_size: -; d_call: TRBD1; v_call: TRBV20-1; cdr3_aa: CSAKGAGYNEQFF; cdr3_nt: TGCAGTGCTAAGGGGGCGGGCTACAATGAGCAGTTCTTC
j_call: TRBJ1-4; clone_size: many; d_call: -; v_call: TRBV25-1; cdr3_aa: CASSPGQSATNEKLFF; cdr3_nt: TGTGCCAGCAGCCCCGGGCAGTCTGCAACTAATGAAAAACTGTTTTTT
j_call: TRBJ2-5; clone_size: many; d_call: -; v_call: TRBV5-1; cdr3_aa: CASSLQVGETQYF; cdr3_nt: TGCGCCAGCAGTTTACAGGTGGGGGAGACCCAGTACTTC
j_call: TRBJ2-3; clone_size: -; d_call: TRBD2; v_call: TRBV7-2; cdr3_aa: CASRALAGRGDTETQYF; cdr3_nt: TGTGCCAGCAGAGCACTAGCGGGGAGAGGGGACACAGAGACGCAGTATTTC
j_call: TRBJ2-3; clone_size: many; d_call: TRBD2; v_call: TRBV12-3/TRBV12-4; cdr3_aa: CASSTNPGTTNPDTQYF; cdr3_nt: TGTGCCAGCAGTACTAATCCCGGGACTACCAATCCAGATACGCAGTATTTT
j_call: TRBJ2-3; clone_size: -; d_call: TRBD2; v_call: TRBV7-3; cdr3_aa: CASSTGLAAGTQYF; cdr3_nt: TGTGCCAGCAGTACAGGACTAGCGGCTGGTACGCAGTATTTT
j_call: TRBJ2-7; clone_size: many; d_call: TRBD2; v_call: TRBV11-2; cdr3_aa: CATQVAGDYEQYF; cdr3_nt: TGTGCCACCCAGGTGGCGGGGGACTACGAGCAGTACTTC
j_call: TRBJ1-2; clone_size: many; d_call: -; v_call: TRBV27; cdr3_aa: CASSPRRDPLTDYGYTF; cdr3_nt: TGTGCCAGCAGTCCAAGAAGGGACCCCTTAACGGACTATGGCTACACCTTC
j_call: TRBJ2-7; clone_size: few; d_call: -; v_call: TRBV7-8; cdr3_aa: CASSLERVVYNEQYF; cdr3_nt: TGTGCCAGCAGCTTAGAGAGGGTAGTCTACAATGAGCAGTACTTC
j_call: TRBJ2-5; clone_size: -; d_call: TRBD2; v_call: TRBV5-6; cdr3_aa: CASSSDPSSGVWETQYF; cdr3_nt: TGTGCCAGCAGCTCAGACCCCTCTAGCGGGGTTTGGGAGACCCAGTACTTC